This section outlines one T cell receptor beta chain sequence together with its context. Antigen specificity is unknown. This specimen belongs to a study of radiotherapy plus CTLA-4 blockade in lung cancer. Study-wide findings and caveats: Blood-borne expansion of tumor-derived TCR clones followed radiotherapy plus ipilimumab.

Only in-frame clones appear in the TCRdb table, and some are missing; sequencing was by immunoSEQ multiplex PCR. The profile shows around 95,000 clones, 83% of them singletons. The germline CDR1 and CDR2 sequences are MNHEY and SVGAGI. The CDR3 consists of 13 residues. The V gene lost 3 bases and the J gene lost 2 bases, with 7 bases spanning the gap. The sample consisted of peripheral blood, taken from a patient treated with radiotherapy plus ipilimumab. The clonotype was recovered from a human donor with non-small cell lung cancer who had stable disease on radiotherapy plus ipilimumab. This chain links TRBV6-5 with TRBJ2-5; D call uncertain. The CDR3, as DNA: TGTGCCAGCAGTTATGTGGTACAAGAGACCCAGTACTTC. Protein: CASSYVVQETQYF.